These 6 T cell receptor beta chains were all obtained from the same sample, sequenced in a study of T cell repertoires in cytomegalovirus infection. MiXCR, applied by TCRdb to the reads, yields one record per CDR3 protein. The table shows around 900,000 distinct CDR3 sequences, with approximately 31% occurring only once. For these receptors, no antigen is known. The specimen comprised cultured CD8+ T cells from PBMCs, sampled from culture after CMV antigen stimulation. These TCRs come from a human donor in good health (CMV status not recorded). Some clones in this sample may be carry-over from other donors' samples.

CDR3 DNA sequence: TGCAGTGCTAGAGTCGGCATAGGGGACAGCCTTTCGTCTGAGCTTGGCTACACCTTC. Translating gives CSARVGIGDSLSSELGYTF. The chain carries TRBV20-1 and TRBJ1-2, with TRBD1 identical over 7 bases. J lost 7 bases, V lost 1 base, and 24 bases had no gene match. CDR1 is DFQATT, CDR2 SNEGSKA, per germline (reference sequence). The CDR3 is 19 residues long.

This chain joins TRBV7-9 and TRBJ2-1; 10 nucleotides agree with TRBD1. Germline-derived CDR1 and CDR2 are SEHNR and FQNEAQ (reference sequence). The CDR3 is 15 amino acids. The ends lost 5 bases at V and 3 bases at J; junction bases unmatched: 4. CDR3 coding DNA: TGTGCCAGCAGCCAGACAGGGGGCAGCTACAATGAGCAGTTCTTC. Amino acid sequence: CASSQTGGSYNEQFF.

This chain joins TRBV15 and TRBJ1-6; the D gene is possibly TRBD1 (6 bases). CDR3 length: 14 residues. The V gene's germline CDR1 is LNHNV and CDR2 YYDKDF (reference sequence). Trimming removed 8 bases at V and 9 bases at J, with 17 bases between. The CDR3 region is CATGPTGLGSPLHF. The CDR3 nucleotides read TGTGCCACCGGCCCGACAGGTTTGGGTTCACCCCTCCACTTT.

The chain recombines TRBV6-1 with TRBJ2-7; the D is unclear. The CDR3 covers 13 residues. Germline values: CDR1 MNHNS, CDR2 SASEGT. V was shortened by 4 bases and J by 4 bases, with 11 bases between the two germline ends. CDR3 coding DNA: TGTGCCAGCAGTGGCGGCGATGGGTACGAGCAGTACGTC. Translation gives CASSGGDGYEQYV.

Written as DNA, the CDR3 is TGTGCCAGCAGTGATTTGCCGGGCGATGAGCAGTTCTTC. This sequence encodes CASSDLPGDEQFF. The rearrangement links TRBV2 to TRBJ2-1; no reliable D call. V lost 3 bases to trimming and J lost 8 bases, with 11 bases between them. This CDR3 region has 13 residues. Germline V gene lookup returns CDR1 SNHLY and CDR2 FYNNEI.

The chain employs TRBV6-6 and TRBJ1-2, with D hard to call. V lost 5 bases and J lost 4, with 17 bases in between. This CDR3 contains 15 residues. Germline lookup yields CDR1 MNHNY and CDR2 SVGAGI (reference sequence). CDR3 loop: CASSPRPFHGYGYTF. CDR3 DNA: TGTGCCAGCAGTCCGCGTCCCTTCCATGGCTATGGCTACACCTTC.